This TCR beta chain stems from a study of blood T cell repertoires in COVID-19. Study-wide context: The United States, Italy and Spain provided the acute and convalescent COVID-19 samples.

The CDR3 has 15 amino acids. The V end was cut by 1 base, the J end by 5 bases, with 11 bases between. The V gene's germline CDR1 is SGHVS and CDR2 FQNEAQ. As originally analysed: Estimation of nucleated cell counts was performed using reference gene primer amplification. Produced via immunoSEQ multiplex PCR; TCRdb's table is partial and in-frame only. D and trimming come from the DNA, and the V and J calls and clone size come from that table. The sample shows over 50,000 clones, around 80% of them seen only once. Sequenced material: peripheral blood. The receptor comes from a man at least 80 years old with acute or convalescent COVID-19. This chain joins TRBV7-8 and TRBJ2-2; no firm D call. The CDR3 region has the DNA TGTGCCAGCAGCTTAGACATAATCAAGACCGGGGAGCTGTTTTTT. Residues: CASSLDIIKTGELFF.